This TCR beta chain was captured in a study of blood T cell repertoires in COVID-19. Study overall: Both acute and convalescent COVID-19 samples were obtained from the United States, Italy and Spain. PBMCs, B-cell-depleted T cells, or T cells were the source of the cDNA or gDNA that made up the material.

V was shortened by 3 bases and J by 4 bases, with 12 bases between the two germline ends. Germline CDR1 and CDR2: ENHRY and SYGVKD. The CDR3 has 14 amino acids. Source study methods: Using reference gene primer amplification, nucleated cell counts were estimated. Measured with immunoSEQ multiplex PCR; TCRdb has only the in-frame clones, and not every one. D and trimming were read from the DNA, whereas the V and J calls and clone size are those reported in that table. Found here are about 250,000 clones, roughly 86% of them singletons; the top ten hold approximately 6%. Followed longitudinally, the Seattle patients had been enrolled during active infection.

The source of this sequence is a woman of 80 years or more with COVID-19, enrolled during active disease. This sequence joins TRBV10-3 and TRBJ2-5; maybe TRBD2 (7 bases). Sequencing was performed on peripheral blood. The DNA of the CDR3 is TGTGCCATCAGTGAAGGGGGGGGTGTAGAGACCCAGTACTTC. Translating it yields CAISEGGGVETQYF.